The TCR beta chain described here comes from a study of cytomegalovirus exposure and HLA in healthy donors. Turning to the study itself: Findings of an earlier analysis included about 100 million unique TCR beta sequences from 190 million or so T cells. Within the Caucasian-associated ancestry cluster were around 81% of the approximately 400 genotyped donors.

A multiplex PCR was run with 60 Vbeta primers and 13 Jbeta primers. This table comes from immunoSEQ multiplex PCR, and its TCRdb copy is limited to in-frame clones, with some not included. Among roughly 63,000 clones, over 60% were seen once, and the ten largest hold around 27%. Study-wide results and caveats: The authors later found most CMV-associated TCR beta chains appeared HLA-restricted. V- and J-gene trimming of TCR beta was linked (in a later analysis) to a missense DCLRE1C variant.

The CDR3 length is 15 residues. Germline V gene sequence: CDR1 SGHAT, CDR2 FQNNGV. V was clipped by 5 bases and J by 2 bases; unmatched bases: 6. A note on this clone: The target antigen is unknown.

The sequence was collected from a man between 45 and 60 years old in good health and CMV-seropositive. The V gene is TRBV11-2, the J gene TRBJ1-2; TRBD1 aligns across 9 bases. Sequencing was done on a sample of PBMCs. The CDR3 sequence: CASSPGTGRNYGYTF. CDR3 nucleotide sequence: TGTGCCAGCAGCCCGGGGACAGGGCGGAACTATGGCTACACCTTC.